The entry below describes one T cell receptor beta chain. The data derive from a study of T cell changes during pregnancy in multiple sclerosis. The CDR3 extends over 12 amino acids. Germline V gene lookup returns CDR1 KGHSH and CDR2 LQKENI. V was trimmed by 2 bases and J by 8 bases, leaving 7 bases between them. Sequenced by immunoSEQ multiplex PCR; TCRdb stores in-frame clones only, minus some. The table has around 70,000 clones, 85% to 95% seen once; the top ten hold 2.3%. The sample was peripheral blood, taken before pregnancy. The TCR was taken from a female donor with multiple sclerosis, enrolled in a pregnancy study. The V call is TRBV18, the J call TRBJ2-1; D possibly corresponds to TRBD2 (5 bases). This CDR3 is CASSPDGDEQFF. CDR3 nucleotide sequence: TGTGCCAGCTCACCAGACGGGGATGAGCAGTTCTTC.